The 15 T cell receptor beta chains below all came from one sample that was sequenced in a study of blood T cell repertoires in COVID-19. Assay: immunoSEQ multiplex PCR; the TCRdb copy retains only in-frame clones and omits some. Here the sample spans fewer than 55,000 clones, approximately 80% being singletons. The sample comprised peripheral blood. The origin of the receptors is a man between 65 and 80 years old with active COVID-19.

This rearrangement joins TRBV7-2 to TRBJ2-7, with TRBD1 matching over 8 bases. V shed 4 bases, J shed 4 bases, and the junction held 3 bases outside the gene matches. Germline CDR1 reads SGHTA; CDR2 reads FQGNSA. The CDR3 spans 13 residues. CDR3 DNA sequence: TGTGCCAGCAGCTGGACAGGGCCGTACGAGCAGTACTTC. Amino acid sequence: CASSWTGPYEQYF.

The gene calls are TRBV6-5 and TRBJ1-2; 7 bases fit TRBD1. The CDR3 has 15 residues. V shed 6 bases, J shed 4 bases, and the junction held 11 bases outside the gene matches. CDR1 MNHEY and CDR2 SVGAGI come from the germline V gene. CDR3 nucleotide sequence: TGTGCCAGCAGCGTAGACAGGGTATGGGTCTATGGCTACACCTTC. Translated: CASSVDRVWVYGYTF.

This clone is a singleton in its sample. The V gene is TRBV12-3 or TRBV12-4, the J gene TRBJ2-3, with TRBD1 identical over 8 bases. The CDR3 extends over 13 amino acids. V shed 4 bases and J 6 bases; nucleotides not matched to a gene: 3. Here the CDR3 reads CASSWQGADTQYF. The CDR3 DNA is TGTGCCAGCAGTTGGCAGGGGGCGGATACGCAGTATTTT.

Only one count was recorded for this clone. The rearrangement links TRBV5-4 to TRBJ2-2; TRBD1 matches at 8 bases. Germline CDR1 SGHNT, CDR2 YYREEE (reference sequence). CDR3 length equals 13 residues. V lost 3 bases and J lost 7; bases outside the gene matches: 2. The CDR3 loop reads CASSSGGGGELFF. The CDR3 region has the DNA TGTGCCAGCAGCTCAGGGGGCGGCGGGGAGCTGTTTTTT.

The V call is TRBV4-3, the J call TRBJ2-1; TRBD2 aligns across 9 bases. Trimming cost V 0 bases and J 3 bases; bases outside gene matches: 6. The CDR3 sequence is 17 residues long. Germline lookup yields CDR1 LGHNA and CDR2 YSLEER. Here the CDR3 reads CASSQDGASGDYNEQFF. The CDR3 DNA reads as TGCGCCAGCAGCCAAGATGGGGCTAGCGGGGACTACAATGAGCAGTTCTTC.

The chain recombines TRBV29-1 with TRBJ1-2; tentatively, D is TRBD1 (6 bases). The CDR3 runs 13 residues. Germline V gene lookup returns CDR1 SQVTM and CDR2 ANQGSEA. The germline V and J ends were trimmed by 1 base and 5 bases, with 11 bases remaining between them. The CDR3 coding sequence is TGCAGCGTTGAAGTGGAGACAGGTTATGGCTACACCTTC. Protein sequence: CSVEVETGYGYTF.

V is TRBV4-2 and J is TRBJ2-2; the D gene is possibly TRBD2 (6 bases). The CDR3 sequence is 16 residues long. Trimming shortened V by 4 bases and J by 5 bases, and 17 bases separated the two germline ends. Germline-derived CDR1 and CDR2 are LGHNA and YNFKEQ. CDR3 nucleotide sequence: TGTGCCAGCAGCCTCGCGGGACTCCCCCCTACCGGGGAGCTGTTTTTT. It codes for CASSLAGLPPTGELFF.

The chain carries TRBV24-1 and TRBJ1-1, with D hard to call. The V end was cut by 9 bases, the J end by 1 base, with 11 bases between. The CDR3 is made up of 13 amino acids. Germline lookup yields CDR1 KGHDR and CDR2 SFDVKD. CDR3 sequence: CATARRENTEAFF. CDR3 sequence (DNA): TGTGCCACCGCACGGCGGGAGAACACTGAAGCTTTCTTT.

The CDR3 protein is CARVLDQSGLEATQYF. The CDR3 DNA is TGTGCCAGGGTGTTGGACCAATCGGGACTAGAGGCGACCCAGTACTTC. The J gene is TRBJ2-5, the V gene TRBV28, with 8 bases that match TRBD2. This CDR3 comprises 16 residues. The V segment lost 9 bases and the J segment 7 bases; nucleotides outside the gene matches: 19. Per germline, CDR1 MDHEN and CDR2 SYDVKM.

The V gene is TRBV5-1, the J gene TRBJ1-4, with 12 bases that match TRBD1. CDR1 SGHRS and CDR2 YFSETQ come from the germline V gene. The CDR3 runs 19 residues. The V gene end was trimmed by 2 bases and the J gene end by 0 bases; junction bases not matched to a gene: 8. The CDR3 sequence: CASSFGTGGGFATNEKLFF. The CDR3 coding sequence is TGCGCCAGCAGCTTCGGGACAGGGGGCGGCTTTGCAACTAATGAAAAACTGTTTTTT. Filled out from reference TRBV5-1 and TRBJ1-4, the complete variable domain reads KAGVTQTPRYLIKTRGQQVTLSCSPISGHRSVSWYQQTPGQGLQFLFEYFSETQRNKGNFPGRFSGRQFSNSRSEMNVSTLELGDSALYLCASSFGTGGGFATNEKLFFGSGTQLSVL.

The rearrangement joins TRBV9 to TRBJ2-3, with 8 bases that match TRBD2. The CDR3 totals 16 residues. CDR1 SGDLS and CDR2 YYNGEE come from the germline V gene. V lost 0 bases to trimming and J lost 5 bases; unmatched junction nucleotides: 8. CDR3 amino acids: CASSVGAHGGVDTQYF. In DNA form, the CDR3 reads TGTGCCAGCAGCGTAGGGGCCCACGGGGGGGTAGATACGCAGTATTTT.

The chain employs TRBV15 and TRBJ2-1; TRBD2 matches 8 bases. The V gene's germline CDR1 is LNHNV and CDR2 YYDKDF (reference sequence). The V segment lost 1 base and the J segment 4 bases; nucleotides outside the gene matches: 3. The CDR3 loop spans 15 amino acids. In nucleotides, the CDR3 is TGTGCCACCAGCAGAGTAGCGGGGCCTTACAATGAGCAGTTCTTC. It codes for CATSRVAGPYNEQFF.

The rearrangement uses TRBV4-3 and TRBJ2-2; D remains unclear. Trimming removed 5 bases from V and 6 bases from J, with 13 bases in between. The CDR3 is made up of 14 amino acids. Germline assignment: CDR1 LGHNA and CDR2 YSLEER. The DNA of the CDR3 is TGCGCCAGCAGCTGGCAGGAAGTGGCCGGGGAGCTGTTTTTT. Translation: CASSWQEVAGELFF.

V and J are TRBV5-4 and TRBJ2-1, with 8 bases aligning to TRBD1. J gave up 5 bases and V 3 bases, and 7 bases lay outside the gene matches. This CDR3 has 15 amino acids. Germline CDR1 is SGHNT and CDR2 is YYREEE (reference sequence). The CDR3 sequence: CASSSGDRRNNEQFF. In DNA, the CDR3 is TGTGCCAGCAGCTCAGGGGACAGGCGGAACAATGAGCAGTTCTTC. Variable domain in full (rest from reference TRBV5-4 and TRBJ2-1): ETGVTQSPTHLIKTRGQQVTLRCSSQSGHNTVSWYQQALGQGPQFIFQYYREEENGRGNFPPRFSGLQFPNYSSELNVNALELDDSALYLCASSSGDRRNNEQFFGPGTRLTVL.

The V and J genes are TRBV4-1 and TRBJ2-2; maybe TRBD1 (6 bases). The CDR3 runs to 15 residues. Trimming shortened V by 1 base and J by 6 bases, and 12 bases separated the two germline ends. Germline V gene lookup returns CDR1 MGHRA and CDR2 YSYEKL. The CDR3 loop is CASSQVSGAAGELFF. The DNA for the CDR3 is TGCGCCAGCAGCCAAGTGTCAGGGGCTGCCGGGGAGCTGTTTTTT.